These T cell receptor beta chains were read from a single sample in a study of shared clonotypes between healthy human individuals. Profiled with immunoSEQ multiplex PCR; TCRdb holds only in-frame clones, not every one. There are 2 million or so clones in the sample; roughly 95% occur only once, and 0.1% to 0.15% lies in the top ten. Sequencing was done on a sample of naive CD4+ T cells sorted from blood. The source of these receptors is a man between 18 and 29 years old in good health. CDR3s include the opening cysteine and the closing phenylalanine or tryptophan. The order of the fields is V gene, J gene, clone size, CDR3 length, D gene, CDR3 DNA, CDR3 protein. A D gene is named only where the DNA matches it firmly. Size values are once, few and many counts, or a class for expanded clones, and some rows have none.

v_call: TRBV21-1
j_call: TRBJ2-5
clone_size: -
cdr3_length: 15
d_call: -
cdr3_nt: TGTGCCAGCAGCAAAGTGCACACGGGCGTCGTGGCCCAGTACTTC
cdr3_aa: CASSKVHTGVVAQYF

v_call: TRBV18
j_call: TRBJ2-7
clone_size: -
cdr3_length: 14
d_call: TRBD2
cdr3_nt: TGTGCCAGCTCACCTCCTAGCGGGAGTTACGAGCAGTACTTC
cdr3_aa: CASSPPSGSYEQYF

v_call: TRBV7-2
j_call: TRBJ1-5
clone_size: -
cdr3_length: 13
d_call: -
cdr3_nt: TGTGCCAGCAGCGCCGTAAGTCGGGGGCCCCAGCATTTT
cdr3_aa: CASSAVSRGPQHF

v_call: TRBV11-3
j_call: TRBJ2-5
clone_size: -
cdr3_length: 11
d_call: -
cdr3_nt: TGTGCCAGCAGCCAGGGGGAGACCCAGTACTTC
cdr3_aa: CASSQGETQYF

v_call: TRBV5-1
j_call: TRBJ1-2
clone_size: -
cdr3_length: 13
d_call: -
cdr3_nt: TGCGCCAGCAGCCCGGGGACAAACTATGGCTACACCTTC
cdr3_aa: CASSPGTNYGYTF

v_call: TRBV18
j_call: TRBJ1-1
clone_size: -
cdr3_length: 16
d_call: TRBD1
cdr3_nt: TGTGCCAGCTCACCGACAGGGTACGTTATGAACACTGAAGCTTTCTTT
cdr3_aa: CASSPTGYVMNTEAFF

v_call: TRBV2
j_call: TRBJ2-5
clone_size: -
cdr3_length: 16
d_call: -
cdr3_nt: TGTGCCAGCAGGCGGTGGGCCCTCCTTGAGGACGAGACCCAGTACTTC
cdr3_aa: CASRRWALLEDETQYF

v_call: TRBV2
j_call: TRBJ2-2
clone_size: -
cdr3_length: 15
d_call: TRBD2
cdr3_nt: TGTGCCAGCAGTTGGACTAGCGGGGAAACCGGGGAGCTGTTTTTT
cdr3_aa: CASSWTSGETGELFF

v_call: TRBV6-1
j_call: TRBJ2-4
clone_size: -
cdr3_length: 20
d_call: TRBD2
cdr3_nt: TGTGCCAGCAGTGGGGGGCGCGGGACTAGCATCGATCTGACCAAAAACATTCAGTACTTC
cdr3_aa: CASSGGRGTSIDLTKNIQYF

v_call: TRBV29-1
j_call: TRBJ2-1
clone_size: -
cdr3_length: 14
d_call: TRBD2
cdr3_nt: TGCAGTGGGAGCCTAGCGGGAGGGCCGGAGGAGCAGTTCTTC
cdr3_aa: CSGSLAGGPEEQFF

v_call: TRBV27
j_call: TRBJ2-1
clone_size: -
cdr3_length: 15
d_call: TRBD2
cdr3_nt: TGTGCCAGCAGTTTAAGCGGGGCATTTTACAATGAGCAGTTCTTC
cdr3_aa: CASSLSGAFYNEQFF

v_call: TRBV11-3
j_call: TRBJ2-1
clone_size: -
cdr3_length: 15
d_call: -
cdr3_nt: TGTGCCAGCAGCCACCCTACCCGGGGGTACAATGAGCAGTTCTTC
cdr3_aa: CASSHPTRGYNEQFF

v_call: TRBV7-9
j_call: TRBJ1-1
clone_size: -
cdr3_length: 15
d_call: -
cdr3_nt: TGTGCCAGCACCCCTCTACAGAGGGTGAACACTGAAGCTTTCTTT
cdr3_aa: CASTPLQRVNTEAFF

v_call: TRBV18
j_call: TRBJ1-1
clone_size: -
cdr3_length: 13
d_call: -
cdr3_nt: TGTGCCAGCTCCACGGGTCTCAGGGTCGAAGCTTTCTTT
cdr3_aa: CASSTGLRVEAFF

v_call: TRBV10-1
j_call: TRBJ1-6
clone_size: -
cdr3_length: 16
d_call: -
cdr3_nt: TGCGCCAGCAGGGTCGGGGGGAAAGGAAATAATTCACCCCTCCACTTT
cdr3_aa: CASRVGGKGNNSPLHF

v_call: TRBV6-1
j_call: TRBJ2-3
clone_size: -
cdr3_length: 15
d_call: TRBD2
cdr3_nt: TGTGCCAGCAGTGCCACTAGCGGGACGGCAGATACGCAGTATTTT
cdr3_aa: CASSATSGTADTQYF

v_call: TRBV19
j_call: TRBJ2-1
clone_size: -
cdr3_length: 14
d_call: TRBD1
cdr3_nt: TGTGCCAGTAGTAGAACAGGGGCAGGAAATGAGCAGTTCTTC
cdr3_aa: CASSRTGAGNEQFF

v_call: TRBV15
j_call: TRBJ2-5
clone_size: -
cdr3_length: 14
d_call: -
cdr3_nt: TGTGCCACCAGCAGAGATCGACCGGAAGAGACCCAGTACTTC
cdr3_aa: CATSRDRPEETQYF

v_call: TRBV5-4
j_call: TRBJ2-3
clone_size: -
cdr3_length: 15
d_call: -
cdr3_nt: TGTGCCAGCAGCTCGCCGCCAAATGGAACAGATACGCAGTATTTT
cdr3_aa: CASSSPPNGTDTQYF

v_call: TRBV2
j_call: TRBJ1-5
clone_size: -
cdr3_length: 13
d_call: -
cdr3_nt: TGTGCCAGCGTGGGAACAGAACGGCAGCCCCAGCATTTT
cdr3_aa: CASVGTERQPQHF

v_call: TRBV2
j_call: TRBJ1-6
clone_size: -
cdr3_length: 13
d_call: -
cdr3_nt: TGTGCCAGCAGTGGGGGACCCAATTCACCCCTCCACTTT
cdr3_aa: CASSGGPNSPLHF

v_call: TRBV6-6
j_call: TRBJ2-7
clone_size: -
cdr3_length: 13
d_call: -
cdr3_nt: TGTGCCAGCAGCCTCCGGGGTGGAAACGAGCAGTACTTC
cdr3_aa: CASSLRGGNEQYF

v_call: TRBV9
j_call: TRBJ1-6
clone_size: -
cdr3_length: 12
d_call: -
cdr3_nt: TGTGCCAGCAGCGTGGGGCAGGGCCCTCTCCACTTT
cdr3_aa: CASSVGQGPLHF

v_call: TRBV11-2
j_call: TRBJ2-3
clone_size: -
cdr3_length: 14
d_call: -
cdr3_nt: TGTGCCAGCACTTGGATCCTACACAGTGATACGCAGTATTTT
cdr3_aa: CASTWILHSDTQYF

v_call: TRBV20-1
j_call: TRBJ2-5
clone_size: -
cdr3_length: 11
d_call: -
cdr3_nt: TGCAGTGTTCGGACAAAAGAGACCCAGTACTTC
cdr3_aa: CSVRTKETQYF

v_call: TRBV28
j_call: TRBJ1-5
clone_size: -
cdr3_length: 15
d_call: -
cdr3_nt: TGTGCCAGCAGTTTGCCTTTAGGTAGCAATCAGCCCCAGCATTTT
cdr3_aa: CASSLPLGSNQPQHF

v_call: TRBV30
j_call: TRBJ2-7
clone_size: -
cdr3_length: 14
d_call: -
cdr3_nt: TGTGCCTGGAGTAGAGGGGGGGGCTTTTACGAGCAGTACTTC
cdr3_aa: CAWSRGGGFYEQYF

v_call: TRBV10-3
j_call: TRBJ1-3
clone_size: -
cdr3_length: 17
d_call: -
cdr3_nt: TGTGCCATCAGTGAGTTCGGGGGACAACTCACTGGAAACACCATATATTTT
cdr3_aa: CAISEFGGQLTGNTIYF

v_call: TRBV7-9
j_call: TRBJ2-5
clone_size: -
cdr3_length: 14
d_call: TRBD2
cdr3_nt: TGTGCCAGCAGTCTTACTAGCGGGGTTGAGACCCAGTACTTC
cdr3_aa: CASSLTSGVETQYF

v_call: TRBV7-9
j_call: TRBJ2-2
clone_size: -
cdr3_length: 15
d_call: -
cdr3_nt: TGTGCCAGCAGCTTATATCTTCCGAACACCGGGGAGCTGTTTTTT
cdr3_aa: CASSLYLPNTGELFF

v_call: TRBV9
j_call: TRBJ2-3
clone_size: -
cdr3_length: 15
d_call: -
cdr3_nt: TGTGCCAGCAGCCTTAGCGGCTCTAGCACAGATACGCAGTATTTT
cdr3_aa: CASSLSGSSTDTQYF

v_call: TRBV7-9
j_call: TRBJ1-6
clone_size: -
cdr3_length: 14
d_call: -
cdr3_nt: TGTGCCAGCAGCTTAGCGTTATTAAGTTCACCCCTCCACTTT
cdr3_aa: CASSLALLSSPLHF

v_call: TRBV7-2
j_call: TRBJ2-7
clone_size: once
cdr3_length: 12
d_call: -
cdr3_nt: TGTGCCAGCAGCTCCGGGCCCTTCGAGCAGTACTTC
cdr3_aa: CASSSGPFEQYF

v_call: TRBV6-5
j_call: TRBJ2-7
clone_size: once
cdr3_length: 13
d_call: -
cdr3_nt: TGTGCCAGCAGTTACCCGGGAACCTACGAGCAGTACTTC
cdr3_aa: CASSYPGTYEQYF

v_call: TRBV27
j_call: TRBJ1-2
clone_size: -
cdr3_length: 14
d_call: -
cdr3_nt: TGTGCCAGCAGTCCCCTCGGAGGAAACTATGGCTACACCTTC
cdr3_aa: CASSPLGGNYGYTF

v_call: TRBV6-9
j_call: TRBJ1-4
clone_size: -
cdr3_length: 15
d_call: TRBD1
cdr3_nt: TGTGCCAGCAGTTATTGCGGGACAGAGAATGAAAAACTGTTTTTT
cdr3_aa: CASSYCGTENEKLFF

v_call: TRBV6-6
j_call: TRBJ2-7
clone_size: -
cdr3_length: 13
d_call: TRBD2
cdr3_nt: TGTGCCAGCATACTAGCGGGAGGAGGGGAGCAGTACTTC
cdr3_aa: CASILAGGGEQYF

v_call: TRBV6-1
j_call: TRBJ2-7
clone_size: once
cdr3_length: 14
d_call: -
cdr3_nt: TGTGCCAGCAGTGAGCAGGGGGGATCCTACGAGCAGTACTTC
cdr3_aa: CASSEQGGSYEQYF

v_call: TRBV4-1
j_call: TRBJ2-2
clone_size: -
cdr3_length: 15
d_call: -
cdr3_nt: TGCGCCAGCAGCCACCCCGGCCCAGGCCGCGGGGAGCTGTTTTTT
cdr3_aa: CASSHPGPGRGELFF

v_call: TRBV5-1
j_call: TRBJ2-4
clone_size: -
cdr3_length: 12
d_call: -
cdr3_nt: TGCGCCAGCAGAGGGGATGGAAACATTCAGTACTTC
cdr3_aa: CASRGDGNIQYF

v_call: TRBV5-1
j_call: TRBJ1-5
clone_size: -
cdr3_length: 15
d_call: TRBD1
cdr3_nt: TGCGCCAGCAGCTTGGGCATAGGGGGCTATCAGCCCCAGCATTTT
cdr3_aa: CASSLGIGGYQPQHF

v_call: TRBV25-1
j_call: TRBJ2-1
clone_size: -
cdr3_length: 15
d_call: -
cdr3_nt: TGTGCCAGCAGTGAATCCCGGATTGAGTACAATGAGCAGTTCTTC
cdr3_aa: CASSESRIEYNEQFF

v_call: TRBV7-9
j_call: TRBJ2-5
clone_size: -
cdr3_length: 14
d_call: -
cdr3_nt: TGTGCCAGCAGCTTGGCGGGTGCTCAAGAGACCCAGTACTTC
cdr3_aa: CASSLAGAQETQYF

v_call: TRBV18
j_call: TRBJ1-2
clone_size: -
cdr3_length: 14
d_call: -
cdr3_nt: TGTGCCAGCTCACTTTACACCACTAACTATGGCTACACCTTC
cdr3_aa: CASSLYTTNYGYTF

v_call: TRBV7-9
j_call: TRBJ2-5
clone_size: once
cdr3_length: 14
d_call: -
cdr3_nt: TGTGCCAGCAGCGCGGTAGCCGGCCAAGAGACCCAGTACTTC
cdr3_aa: CASSAVAGQETQYF

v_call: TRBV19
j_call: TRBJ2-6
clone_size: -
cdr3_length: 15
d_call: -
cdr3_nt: TGTGCCAGTAGTGCCCCCGGGGCTGGGGCCAACGTCCTGACTTTC
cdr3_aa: CASSAPGAGANVLTF

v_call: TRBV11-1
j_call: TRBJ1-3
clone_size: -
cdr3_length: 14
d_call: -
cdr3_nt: TGTGCCAGCAGCCCGGCTCCCTCTGGAAACACCATATATTTT
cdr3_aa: CASSPAPSGNTIYF

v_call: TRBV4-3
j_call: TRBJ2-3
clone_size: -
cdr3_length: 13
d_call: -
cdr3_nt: TGCGCCAGCAGCCCGGGAAACACAGATACGCAGTATTTT
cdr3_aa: CASSPGNTDTQYF

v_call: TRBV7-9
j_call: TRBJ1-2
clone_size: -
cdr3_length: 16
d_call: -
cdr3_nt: TGTGCCAGCAGCCCGTCACTCGCCGGGAGCCCCTATGGCTACACCTTC
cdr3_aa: CASSPSLAGSPYGYTF

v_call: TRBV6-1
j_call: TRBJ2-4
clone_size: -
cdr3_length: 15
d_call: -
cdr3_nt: TGTGCCAGCAGTAGGGGAGAAGGAAGCAAAAACATTCAGTACTTC
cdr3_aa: CASSRGEGSKNIQYF

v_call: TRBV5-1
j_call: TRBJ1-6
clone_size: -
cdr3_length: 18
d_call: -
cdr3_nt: TGCGCCAGCAGCTTGGATGTGGGAGCGCTCTCCTATAATTCACCCCTCCACTTT
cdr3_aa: CASSLDVGALSYNSPLHF

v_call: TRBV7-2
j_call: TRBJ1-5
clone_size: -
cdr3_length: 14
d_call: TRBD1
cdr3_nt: TGTGCCAGCAGCTTCCAGGGGGTAGGACAGCCCCAGCATTTT
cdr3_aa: CASSFQGVGQPQHF

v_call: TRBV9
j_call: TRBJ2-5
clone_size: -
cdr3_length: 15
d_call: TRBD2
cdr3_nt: TGTGCCAGCAGCGTCAGCGGGGGGCCAGGAGAGACCCAGTACTTC
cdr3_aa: CASSVSGGPGETQYF

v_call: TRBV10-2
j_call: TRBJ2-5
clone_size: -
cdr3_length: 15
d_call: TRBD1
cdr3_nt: TGCGCCAGCAGATACGACAGGGGTGGCTCAGAGACCCAGTACTTC
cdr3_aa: CASRYDRGGSETQYF